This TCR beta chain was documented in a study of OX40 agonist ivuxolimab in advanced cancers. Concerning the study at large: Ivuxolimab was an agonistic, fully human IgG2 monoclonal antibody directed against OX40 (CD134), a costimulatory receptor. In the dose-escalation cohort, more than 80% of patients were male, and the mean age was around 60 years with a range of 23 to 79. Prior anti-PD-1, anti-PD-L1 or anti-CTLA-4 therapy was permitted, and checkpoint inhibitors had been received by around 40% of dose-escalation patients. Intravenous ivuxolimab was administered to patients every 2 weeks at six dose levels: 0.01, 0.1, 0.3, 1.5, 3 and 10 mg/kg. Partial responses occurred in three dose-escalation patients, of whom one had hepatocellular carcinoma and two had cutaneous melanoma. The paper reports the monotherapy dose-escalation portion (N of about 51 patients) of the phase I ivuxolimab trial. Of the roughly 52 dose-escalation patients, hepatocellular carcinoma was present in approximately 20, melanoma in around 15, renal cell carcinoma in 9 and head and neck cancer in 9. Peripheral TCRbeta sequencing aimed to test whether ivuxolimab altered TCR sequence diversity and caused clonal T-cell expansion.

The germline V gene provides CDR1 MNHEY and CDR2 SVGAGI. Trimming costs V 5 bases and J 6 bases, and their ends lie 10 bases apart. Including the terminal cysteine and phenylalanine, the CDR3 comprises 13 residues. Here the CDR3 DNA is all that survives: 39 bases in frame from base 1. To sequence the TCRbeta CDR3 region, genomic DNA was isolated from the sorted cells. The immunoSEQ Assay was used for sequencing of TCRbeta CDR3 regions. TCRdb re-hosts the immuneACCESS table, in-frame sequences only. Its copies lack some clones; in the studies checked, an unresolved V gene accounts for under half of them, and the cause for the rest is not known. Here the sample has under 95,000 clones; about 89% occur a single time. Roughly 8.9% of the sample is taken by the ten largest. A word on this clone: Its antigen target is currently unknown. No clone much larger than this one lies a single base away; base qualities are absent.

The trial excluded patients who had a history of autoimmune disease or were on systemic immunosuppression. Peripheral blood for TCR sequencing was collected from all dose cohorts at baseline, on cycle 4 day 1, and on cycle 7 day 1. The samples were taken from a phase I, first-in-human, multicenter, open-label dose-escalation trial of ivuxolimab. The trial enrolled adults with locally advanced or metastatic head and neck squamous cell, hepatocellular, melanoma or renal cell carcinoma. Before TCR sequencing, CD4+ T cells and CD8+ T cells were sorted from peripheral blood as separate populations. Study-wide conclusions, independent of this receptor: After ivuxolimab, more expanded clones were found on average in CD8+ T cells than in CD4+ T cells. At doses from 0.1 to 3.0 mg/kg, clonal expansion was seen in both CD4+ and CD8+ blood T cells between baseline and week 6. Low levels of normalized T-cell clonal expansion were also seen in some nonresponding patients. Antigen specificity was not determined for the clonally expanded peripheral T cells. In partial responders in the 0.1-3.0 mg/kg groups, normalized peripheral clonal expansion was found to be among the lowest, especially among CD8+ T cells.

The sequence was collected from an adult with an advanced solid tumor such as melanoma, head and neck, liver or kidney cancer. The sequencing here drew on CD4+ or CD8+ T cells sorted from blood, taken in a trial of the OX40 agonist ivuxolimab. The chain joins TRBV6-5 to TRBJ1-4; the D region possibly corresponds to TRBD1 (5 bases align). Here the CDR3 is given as CASSPRGDEKLFF. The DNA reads TGTGCCAGCAGTCCCCGGGGGGATGAAAAACTGTTTTTT.